One and the same sample provided the 28 T cell receptor beta chains below, sequenced in a study of CD8 T cells in ankylosing spondylitis. TCRdb redid the calling of the 5' RACE reads with MiXCR, one entry per CDR3 protein. Of around 320,000 distinct CDR3 sequences listed, 20% to 25% are singletons. Specimen: blood, either unsorted or a sorted T cell fraction (not recorded which). All receptors derive from a female donor with ankylosing spondylitis or in good health (not recorded which).

This clonotype was detected ten times or more. The chain joins TRBV6-6 to TRBJ2-5, with a possible D match to TRBD1 (5 bases). The germline V gene has CDR1 MNHNY and CDR2 SVGAGI (reference sequence). Trimming removed 6 bases from V and 5 bases from J, with 13 bases in between. The CDR3 runs 13 residues. CDR3: CASSPFGAETQYF. The CDR3 DNA follows: TGTGCCAGCAGCCCTTTTGGGGCGGAGACCCAGTACTTC.

In this sample, this clonotype turned up many times. The chain uses TRBV6-5 and TRBJ2-7; possibly TRBD1 or TRBD2 for D (5 bases each). Germline CDR1 reads MNHEY; CDR2 reads SVGAGI. The CDR3 extends over 15 amino acids. Trimming removed 6 bases from V and 5 bases from J, with 20 bases in between. CDR3 region: CASRRDNLGANEQYF. The CDR3, as DNA: TGTGCCAGCAGGCGCGATAATCTCGGGGCTAACGAGCAGTACTTC.

The chain combines TRBV28 with TRBJ2-3, with a weak D call TRBD1 (6 bases). Germline V lookup: CDR1 MDHEN, CDR2 SYDVKM. The CDR3 runs 15 residues. The V and J ends lost 3 bases and 7 bases respectively, with 17 bases between them. CDR3 nucleotide sequence: TGTGCCAGCAGTTTTGAGGGGGAGCGGAGGAATACGCAGTATTTT. Amino acids: CASSFEGERRNTQYF.

This clonotype has only a few counts. V usage is TRBV6-5 and J usage is TRBJ2-7; D is possibly TRBD2 (6 bases). V was cut by 2 bases and J by 3 bases, with 20 bases left in between. The CDR3 runs 17 residues. Germline lookup yields CDR1 MNHEY and CDR2 SVGAGI. In DNA, the CDR3 is TGTGCCAGCAGTTACCCCGAGGAGCGGGTCGGGGACTACGAGCAGTACTTC. It encodes CASSYPEERVGDYEQYF.

In its sample, this clonotype was seen a few times. V gene TRBV20-1 combines with J gene TRBJ2-1, with TRBD2 matching 12 bases. V lost 0 bases, J lost 8 bases, and 14 bases stayed unmatched. CDR3 length: 18 amino acids. Germline V lookup: CDR1 DFQATT, CDR2 SNEGSKA (reference sequence). CDR3 in DNA: TGCAGTGCTAGAGATTATCTGGCTAGCGGGAGGGCAGTCCATGAGCAGTTCTTC. This encodes CSARDYLASGRAVHEQFF.

CDR3 residues: CASTPSGTDEAFF. As DNA, the CDR3 is TGTGCCAGCACTCCATCCGGGACAGATGAAGCTTTCTTT. The chain combines TRBV27 with TRBJ1-1; 7 nucleotides agree with TRBD1. This CDR3 has 13 amino acids. From germline, CDR1 is MNHEY and CDR2 SMNVEV (reference sequence). V was clipped by 7 bases and J by 7 bases; unmatched bases: 9.

This clonotype came up a few times. The rearrangement uses TRBV10-3 and TRBJ1-1, with D perhaps TRBD1 (5 bases). The CDR3 totals 17 residues. Germline loops: CDR1 ENHRY, CDR2 SYGVKD. Trimming took off 4 bases at V and 0 bases at J, with 18 bases between the two ends. CDR3 coding DNA: TGTGCCATCAGTGCTTTCAGGGCCAACGGCATGAACACTGAAGCTTTCTTT. Translated, it gives CAISAFRANGMNTEAFF.

This clonotype was seen a few times. This chain links TRBV12-3 or TRBV12-4 with TRBJ1-1; D remains unclear. Between the trimmed V and J ends, which lost 3 bases and 3 bases, there was a span of 14 bases. The CDR3 has 15 residues. The CDR3 coding sequence is TGTGCCAGCAGTTTTACACCGGGCAGTCACACTGAAGCTTTCTTT. Translation: CASSFTPGSHTEAFF.

V gene TRBV7-9 combines with J gene TRBJ2-5; 8 bases are shared with TRBD1. CDR1 SEHNR and CDR2 FQNEAQ come from the germline V gene (reference sequence). The V and J ends lost 3 bases and 4 bases, in that order; junction bases with no gene match: 4. The CDR3 consists of 14 residues. In DNA form, the CDR3 reads TGTGCCAGCAGCTTTGGACAGGGCAGAGAGACCCAGTACTTC. The encoded protein is CASSFGQGRETQYF.

The chain uses TRBV9 and TRBJ2-3, with D possibly TRBD2 on 6 matching bases. V was pared by 0 bases and J by 5 bases, with 16 bases between. Germline values: CDR1 SGDLS, CDR2 YYNGEE. CDR3 length: 16 residues. This CDR3 is CASSVAGGNGGDTQYF. The CDR3 coding sequence is TGTGCCAGCAGCGTAGCTGGAGGGAACGGGGGAGATACGCAGTATTTT.

This clonotype was counted at least ten times. The chain links TRBV12-3 or TRBV12-4 to TRBJ2-6; D not certain. V was pared by 3 bases and J by 0 bases, with 9 bases between. CDR3 size: 16 residues. The CDR3 region is CASSFSQFSGANVLTF. The CDR3 coding sequence is TGTGCCAGCAGTTTTTCACAGTTCTCTGGGGCCAACGTCCTGACTTTC.

The V gene is TRBV6-1, the J gene TRBJ2-7; 8 nucleotides align to TRBD1. V trimming: 8 bases; J trimming: 3 bases; junction bases outside the gene matches: 12. The CDR3 spans 15 residues. In germline, CDR1 is MNHNS, CDR2 SASEGT. The DNA of the CDR3 is TGTGCCAGCGGTAGGAGGACAGGGAATAACTACGAGCAGTACTTC. Translation gives CASGRRTGNNYEQYF.

This clonotype showed up just once. This rearrangement joins TRBV5-8 to TRBJ2-1; perhaps TRBD2 as D (5 bases). V was clipped by 2 bases and J by 2 bases, with 8 bases between them. CDR3 length: 14 amino acids. The germline V gene encodes CDR1 SGHTS and CDR2 YDEGEE. CDR3 coding DNA: TGTGCCAGCAGCTTTGGAGCGGCCTACAATGAGCAGTTCTTC. Protein: CASSFGAAYNEQFF.

This chain uses TRBV6-5 with TRBJ1-1; the D is unclear. The CDR3 runs 13 residues. Germline CDR1 is MNHEY and CDR2 is SVGAGI. Trimming pared 6 bases from V and 2 bases from J, leaving 10 bases between. CDR3 in amino acids: CASSPSANTEAFF. The CDR3 region has the DNA TGTGCCAGCAGCCCGTCGGCAAACACTGAAGCTTTCTTT.

The genes are TRBV2 and TRBJ2-4, with D perhaps matching TRBD1 or TRBD2 (5 bases each). CDR1 and CDR2 (germline): SNHLY, FYNNEI. The CDR3 runs to 16 residues. The V and J ends lost 4 bases and 0 bases respectively, with 13 bases between them. The CDR3 DNA follows: TGTGCCAGCAGTGGGGGACCCGGGCTAGCCAAAAACATTCAGTACTTC. Encoded protein: CASSGGPGLAKNIQYF.

In this sample, this clonotype turned up a few times. The chain is built from TRBV28 and TRBJ2-4, with 8 bases lining up with TRBD1. The CDR3 has 15 amino acids. Germline V CDR1 and CDR2: MDHEN, SYDVKM. With 5 bases clipped from V and 3 bases from J, the junction kept 6 bases outside the gene matches. CDR3 in DNA: TGTGCCAGCAGTAGGACAGGGAACTTCAAAAACATTCAGTACTTC. It specifies CASSRTGNFKNIQYF. Full variable domain (missing parts from reference TRBV28 and TRBJ2-4): DVKVTQSSRYLVKRTGEKVFLECVQDMDHENMFWYRQDPGLGLRLIYFSYDVKMKEKGDIPEGYSVSREKKERFSLILESASTNQTSMYLCASSRTGNFKNIQYFGAGTRLSVL.

This clonotype came up a few times. The rearrangement joins TRBV29-1 to TRBJ2-7; D call uncertain. CDR1 and CDR2 from the germline V gene are SQVTM and ANQGSEA. V was clipped by 4 bases and J by 7 bases, with 8 bases between them. The length of the CDR3 is 10 residues. CDR3 coding DNA: TGCAGCGTTGGGTTGGAGGAGCAGTACTTC. Translating it yields CSVGLEEQYF.

This clonotype was picked up a small number of times. The chain has TRBV7-2 and TRBJ1-2; tentatively, D is TRBD1 (6 bases). CDR3 size: 14 residues. The germline CDR1 and CDR2 sequences are SGHTA and FQGNSA. V was cut by 2 bases and J by 6 bases, with 13 bases left in between. The CDR3 region is CASSLTTGRDGYTF. The CDR3 DNA reads as TGTGCCAGCAGCTTAACAACAGGGAGGGATGGCTACACCTTC.

V usage is TRBV2 and J usage is TRBJ1-5; the D gene is possibly TRBD1 (6 bases). Trimming removed 6 bases at V and 7 bases at J, with 22 bases between. The germline V gene has CDR1 SNHLY and CDR2 FYNNEI. The CDR3 sequence is 16 residues long. CDR3 sequence (DNA): TGTGCCAGCAGCGCAACCGATATACAGGGTATGCAGCCCCAGCATTTT. The encoded protein is CASSATDIQGMQPQHF.

The rearrangement joins TRBV20-1 to TRBJ1-4, with D possibly being TRBD1 (5 bases). The V gene's germline CDR1 is DFQATT and CDR2 SNEGSKA (reference sequence). V was clipped by 3 bases and J by 6 bases, with 11 bases between them. CDR3 length: 13 amino acids. CDR3 DNA: TGCAGTGCTAGGGATGGGGGGGATGAAAAACTGTTTTTT. Its protein product is CSARDGGDEKLFF.

The sample holds a few counts of this clonotype. V and J are TRBV6-5 and TRBJ2-7, with 10 bases fitting TRBD1. The CDR3 runs to 17 residues. Germline V gene sequence: CDR1 MNHEY, CDR2 SVGAGI. V lost 2 bases, J lost 4 bases, and 11 bases stayed unmatched. The CDR3 loop is CASSYRDRGHYGYEQYF. The CDR3 DNA reads as TGTGCCAGCAGTTACCGGGACAGGGGACATTATGGGTACGAGCAGTACTTC.

This chain uses TRBV5-6 with TRBJ2-7, with D maybe TRBD2 (6 bases). From germline, CDR1 is SGHDT and CDR2 YYEEEE. CDR3 size: 15 residues. The germline V and J ends were trimmed by 3 bases and 5 bases, with 18 bases remaining between them. CDR3: CASSWAGRRSNEQYF. DNA for the CDR3: TGTGCCAGCAGCTGGGCGGGACGGCGTAGTAACGAGCAGTACTTC.

This sequence joins TRBV29-1 and TRBJ1-2; 8 bases line up with TRBD1. Trimming took 4 bases from V and 14 from J; bases not matched to a gene: 12. This CDR3 has 12 amino acids. Germline V gives CDR1 SQVTM, CDR2 ANQGSEA. CDR3 in DNA: TGCAGCGTTGCGGACAGGGCTTATGGCTGGACCTTC. Its translation is CSVADRAYGWTF.

The chain combines TRBV6-5 with TRBJ1-1, with a tentative D call TRBD1 (5 bases). Germline CDR1 and CDR2: MNHEY and SVGAGI. Trimming took off 0 bases at V and 6 bases at J, with 14 bases between the two ends. The CDR3 totals 15 residues. In DNA form, the CDR3 reads TGTGCCAGCAGTTACTCGGGGACGGTATCCTCTGAAGCTTTCTTT. Translating it yields CASSYSGTVSSEAFF.

The V call is TRBV10-3, the J call TRBJ2-5; TRBD2 matches at 16 bases. The CDR3 runs to 20 residues. The germline V gene encodes CDR1 ENHRY and CDR2 SYGVKD. J was trimmed by 2 bases and V by 3 bases; bases with no gene match: 12. CDR3 sequence reads: CAISDARTGTSGRGQETQYF. CDR3 sequence (DNA): TGTGCCATCAGTGATGCCCGCACCGGGACTAGCGGGAGGGGACAAGAGACCCAGTACTTC.

Turning to this clonotype: One end of the junction does not line up with germline, which may come from a read error. This chain joins TRBV20-1 and TRBJ2-7, with 8 bases fitting TRBD2. The CDR3 has 13 residues. CDR1 and CDR2 (germline): DFQATT, SNEGSKA (reference sequence). This CDR3 reads CSARRTSSNEQYF. The DNA of the CDR3 is TGCAGTGCTAGACGGACTAGCTCCAACGAGCAGTACTTC.

The chain uses TRBV6-6 and TRBJ2-1, with 7 bases that match TRBD2. This CDR3 comprises 13 residues. CDR1 and CDR2 (germline): MNHNY, SVGAGI (reference sequence). V was pared by 2 bases and J by 15 bases, with 10 bases of the junction left unmatched. CDR3 sequence reads: CASSYPSGGGLFF. The CDR3 coding sequence is TGTGCCAGCAGTTACCCTTCGGGGGGTGGGTTGTTCTTC.

The sample holds a few counts of this clonotype. The DNA for the CDR3 is TGTGCCATCAGTGACGGACTAATAAATGAGCAGTTCTTC. As protein: CAISDGLINEQFF. The gene calls are TRBV10-3 and TRBJ2-1; a possible D gene is TRBD2 (6 bases). The germline CDR1 and CDR2 sequences are ENHRY and SYGVKD. V lost 3 bases and J lost 7, with 10 bases in between. The CDR3 is made up of 13 amino acids.